The TCR beta chain under discussion was sequenced for a study of CD4 T cells in relation to SARS-CoV-2 and coronaviruses. Study overall: TCR beta CDR3s were sequenced after roughly 10-day antigen culture of PBMCs. No peptide or an HIV-1 Nef peptide pool served as negative control.

CD4+ T cells from unexposed donors were obtained before the COVID-19 pandemic (2011-2018). After more than eight days of culture, CD4+ T cells were isolated. Cells permitting, SARS-CoV-2 S/N and four cold-coronavirus spikes were tested on unexposed-donor CD4+ T cells. Cultures held 1.5 million to 2.5 million PBMCs per well with about 10 IU/ml IL-2. Turning to this clone: The antigen is not known.

The assay was immunoSEQ multiplex PCR, and TCRdb's table has in-frame clones only and misses some. The data contain approximately 20,000 clones, 76% of them singletons. This TCR was recovered from a human donor in good health. The sequenced sample was CD4+ T cells from PBMCs, cultured in vitro.

CDR3 DNA: TGTGCCAGCAGTCTAAGTGGAGGCACCTACAATGAGCAGTTCTTC. It encodes CASSLSGGTYNEQFF. The rearrangement joins TRBV11-3 to TRBJ2-1; a possible D gene is TRBD2 (5 bases). The V and J ends lost 6 bases and 2 bases respectively, with 14 bases between them. This CDR3 is built from 15 residues. Germline CDR1 and CDR2: SGHNT and YENEEA.